The T cell receptor (beta chain) described here comes from a study of blood T cell repertoires in COVID-19. Overall study: Donors in the United States, Italy and Spain gave samples during acute or convalescent COVID-19. T cells, B-cell-depleted T cells, or PBMCs provided the cDNA or gDNA that served as material.

From germline, CDR1 is SGHTA and CDR2 FQGNSA. The ends were cut back, 5 bases at V and 1 base at J, with 21 bases in the middle. CDR3 size: 19 residues. Under the authors' procedure: Reference gene primer amplification yielded estimated nucleated cell counts. Profiled with immunoSEQ multiplex PCR; TCRdb holds only in-frame clones, not every one. V and J calls and clone size are as listed in that table; D and trimming were resolved from the DNA. The sample yields some 250,000 clones, more than 75% seen once. The sequencing sample was made of peripheral blood. The chain joins TRBV7-2 to TRBJ1-6, with D unresolved. The receptor's source is a woman aged 70-85 years with active or convalescent COVID-19. Here the CDR3 DNA reads TGTGCCAGCAGCAGTTTGGCCCGCCGCTCCTCGTCCTATAATTCACCCCTCCACTTT. Its protein is CASSSLARRSSSYNSPLHF.